This T cell receptor (beta chain) was observed in a study of human T cells and chemical hapten exposure. TCRdb used MiXCR to reprocess the RACE reads, holding one entry per CDR3 protein. The profile shows 80,000 to 100,000 distinct CDR3 sequences, around 9.6% of them singletons. Time point denoted: pre-sensitization, week 0. Noted treatment: therapeutic diphenylcyclopropenone sensitization with weekly scalp DPC. The source is a woman between 40 and 55 years old with alopecia areata. Some clones in this sample may be carry-over from other donors' samples. Source: whole blood, taken in connection with sensitization to the hapten diphenylcyclopropenone (DPC).

CDR3 nucleotides: TGTGCCAGCAGTTTGGGAACCGGGACAGGGGACGAGCAGTACTTC. Translation gives CASSLGTGTGDEQYF. The genes are TRBV6-8 and TRBJ2-7, with 10 nucleotides matching TRBD1. The CDR3 extends over 15 amino acids. Germline-derived CDR1 and CDR2 are MNHGY and SAAAGT. Trimming cost V 4 bases and J 5 bases; bases outside gene matches: 8.